These T cell receptor beta chains were read from a single sample in a study of blood T cells in healthy people across ages. TCRdb passed the 5' RACE reads through MiXCR, listing each CDR3 protein once. This sample has approximately 1,700,000 distinct CDR3 sequences, with roughly 43% found just once. Sequenced material: blood. The source is a human donor in good health. Each CDR3 is given with its conserved first and last residue. Each record gives: CDR3 DNA, CDR3 protein, D gene, V gene, CDR3 length, J gene, clone size. The D gene is left open where the match is weak. Expanded clones are given a class, and other clones once, few, many or no size at all.

TGTGCCAGCAGCTACAGGAGAGCCTACAATAAGCAGTTCTTC,CASSYRRAYNKQFF,NA,TRBV13,14,TRBJ2-1,NA
TGTGCCAGCAGTGACAACAGGGGGCTACGAACTGAAGCTTTCTTT,CASSDNRGLRTEAFF,TRBD1,TRBV25-1,15,TRBJ1-1,NA
TGCAGTGCTAGAGCAACCGATCTAGCGGGGGGGCCCTACGAGCAGTACTTC,CSARATDLAGGPYEQYF,TRBD2,TRBV20-1,17,TRBJ2-7,once
TGCGCCAGCAGCCAAGGGACGACCAACTTTTACACCGGGGAGCTGTTTTTT,CASSQGTTNFYTGELFF,NA,TRBV4-1,17,TRBJ2-2,NA
TGTGCCAGCAGCACGGGCCCATTAAGGCAGTTCTTC,CASSTGPLRQFF,NA,TRBV11-3,12,TRBJ2-1,NA
TGCAGTGCTAGCCAGATAAATGAGCAGTTCTTC,CSASQINEQFF,NA,TRBV20-1,11,TRBJ2-1,NA
TGTGCCAGCAGCCAGACGGCTACTAACTATGGCTACACCTTC,CASSQTATNYGYTF,NA,TRBV3-1,14,TRBJ1-2,few
TGTGCCATCAGTGTCTTAGGGGGTAGCAATCAGCCCCAGCATTTT,CAISVLGGSNQPQHF,NA,TRBV10-3,15,TRBJ1-5,NA
TGCAGTGGGGGAAATTGGGGATACAATGAGCAGGTCTTC,CSGGNWGYNEQVF,NA,TRBV20-1,13,TRBJ2-1,NA
TGCAGTGCTAGAGACCCCCGGGTTGGTGGGCAGTTCTTC,CSARDPRVGGQFF,NA,TRBV20-1,13,TRBJ2-1,NA
TGCGCCAGCTGCCGAGGGACGGATAGCTCCTACGAGCAGTACTTC,CASCRGTDSSYEQYF,NA,TRBV4-1,15,TRBJ2-7,NA
TGTGCCAGCAGTTTAAAAGGGTACACAGATACGCAGTATTTT,CASSLKGYTDTQYF,NA,TRBV27,14,TRBJ2-3,NA